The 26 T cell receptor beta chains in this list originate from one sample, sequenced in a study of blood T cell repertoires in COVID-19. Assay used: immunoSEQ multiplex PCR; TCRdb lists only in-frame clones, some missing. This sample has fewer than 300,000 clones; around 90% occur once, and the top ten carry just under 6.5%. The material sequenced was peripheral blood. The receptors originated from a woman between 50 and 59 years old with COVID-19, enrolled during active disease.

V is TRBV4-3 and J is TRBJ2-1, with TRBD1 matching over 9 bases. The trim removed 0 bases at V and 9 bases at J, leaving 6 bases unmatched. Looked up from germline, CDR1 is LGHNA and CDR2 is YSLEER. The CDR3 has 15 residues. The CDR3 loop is CASSQEQGALGEQFF. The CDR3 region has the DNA TGCGCCAGCAGCCAAGAACAGGGGGCTCTAGGTGAGCAGTTCTTC.

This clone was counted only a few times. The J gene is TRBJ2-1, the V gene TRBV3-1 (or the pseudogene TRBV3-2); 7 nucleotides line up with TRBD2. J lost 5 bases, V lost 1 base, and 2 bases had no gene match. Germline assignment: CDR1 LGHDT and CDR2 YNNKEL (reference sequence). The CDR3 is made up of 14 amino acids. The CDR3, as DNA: TGTGCCAGCAGCCAAGTTCTAGCGGACAATGAGCAGTTCTTC. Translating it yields CASSQVLADNEQFF.

The DNA of the CDR3 is TGTGCCAGCTCACCAGTCCTAGTAGCGGGAGCCAATGAGCAGTTCTTC. Amino acid sequence: CASSPVLVAGANEQFF. The chain recombines TRBV18 with TRBJ2-1; 9 positions match TRBD2. This CDR3 contains 16 residues. The junction had 8 bases not matched to a gene; V was cut back by 2 bases and J by 6 bases. CDR1 and CDR2 from the germline V gene are KGHSH and LQKENI.

Written as DNA, the CDR3 is TGCAGCGTTGATCTTTTAAGACAGGGTACTTACGAGCAGTACTTC. Translation: CSVDLLRQGTYEQYF. The chain has TRBV29-1 and TRBJ2-7, with 7 bases matching TRBD1. Trimming at V came to 3 bases and at J to 4 bases, leaving 12 bases not matched to a gene. CDR3 length equals 15 residues. Germline CDR1 reads SQVTM; CDR2 reads ANQGSEA.

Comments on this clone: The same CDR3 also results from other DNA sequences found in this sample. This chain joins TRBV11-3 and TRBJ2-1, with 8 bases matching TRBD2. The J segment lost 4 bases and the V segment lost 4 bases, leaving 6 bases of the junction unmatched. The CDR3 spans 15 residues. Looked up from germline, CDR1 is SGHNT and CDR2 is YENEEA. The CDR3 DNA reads TGTGCCAGCAGCTCTGGACTAGCCGGTTACAATGAGCAGTTCTTC. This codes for CASSSGLAGYNEQFF.

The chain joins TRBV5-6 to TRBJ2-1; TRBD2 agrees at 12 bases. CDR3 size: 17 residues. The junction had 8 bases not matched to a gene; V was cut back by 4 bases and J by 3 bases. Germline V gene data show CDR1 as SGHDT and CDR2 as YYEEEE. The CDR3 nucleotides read TGTGCCAGCAGCCCACGGACTAGCGGGAAGCACTACAATGAGCAGTTCTTC. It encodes CASSPRTSGKHYNEQFF.

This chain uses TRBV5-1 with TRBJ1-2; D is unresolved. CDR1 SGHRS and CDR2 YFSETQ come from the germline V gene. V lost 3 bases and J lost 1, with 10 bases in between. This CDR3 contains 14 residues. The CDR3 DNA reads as TGCGCCAGCAGCTCTGCAGGCGTTAACTATGGCTACACCTTC. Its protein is CASSSAGVNYGYTF.

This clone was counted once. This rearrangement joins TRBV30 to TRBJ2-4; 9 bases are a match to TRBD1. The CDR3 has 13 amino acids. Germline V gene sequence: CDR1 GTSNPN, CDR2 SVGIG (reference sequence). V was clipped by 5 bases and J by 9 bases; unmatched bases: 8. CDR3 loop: CAWAGTGFPIQYF. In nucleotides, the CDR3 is TGTGCCTGGGCCGGGACAGGGTTCCCCATTCAGTACTTC.

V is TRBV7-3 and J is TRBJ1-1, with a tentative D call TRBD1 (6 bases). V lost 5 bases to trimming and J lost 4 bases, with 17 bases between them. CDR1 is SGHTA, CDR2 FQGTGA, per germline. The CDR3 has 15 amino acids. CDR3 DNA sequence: TGTGCCAGCAGCGGTCCGGGGGGGCGCATCACTGAAGCTTTCTTT. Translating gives CASSGPGGRITEAFF.

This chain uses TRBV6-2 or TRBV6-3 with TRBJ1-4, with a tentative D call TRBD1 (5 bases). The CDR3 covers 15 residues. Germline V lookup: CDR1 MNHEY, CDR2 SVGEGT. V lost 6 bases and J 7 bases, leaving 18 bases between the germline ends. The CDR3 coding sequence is TGTGCCAGCAGCCCGGGGCGTCAGGGAGGTGAAAAACTGTTTTTT. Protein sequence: CASSPGRQGGEKLFF.

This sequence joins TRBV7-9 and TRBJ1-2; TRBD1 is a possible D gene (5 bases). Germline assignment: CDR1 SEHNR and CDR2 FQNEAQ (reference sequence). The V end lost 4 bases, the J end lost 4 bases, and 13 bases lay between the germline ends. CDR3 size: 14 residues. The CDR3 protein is CASSSPGPGYGYTF. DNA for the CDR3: TGTGCCAGCAGCTCCCCAGGGCCCGGCTATGGCTACACCTTC.

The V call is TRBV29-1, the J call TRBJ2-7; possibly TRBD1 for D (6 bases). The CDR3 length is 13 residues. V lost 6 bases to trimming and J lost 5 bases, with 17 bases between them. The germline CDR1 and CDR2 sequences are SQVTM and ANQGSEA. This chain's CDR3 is CSVLTGALNEQYF. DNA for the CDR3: TGCAGCGTGCTGACAGGAGCACTCAACGAGCAGTACTTC.

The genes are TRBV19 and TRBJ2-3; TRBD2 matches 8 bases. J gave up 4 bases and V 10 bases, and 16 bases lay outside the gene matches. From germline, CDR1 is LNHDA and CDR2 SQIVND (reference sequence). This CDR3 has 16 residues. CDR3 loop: CATRISGIWGADTQYF. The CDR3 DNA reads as TGTGCCACGCGGATTAGCGGGATCTGGGGAGCAGATACGCAGTATTTT. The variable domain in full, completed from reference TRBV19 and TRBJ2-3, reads DGGITQSPKYLFRKEGQNVTLSCEQNLNHDAMYWYRQDPGQGLRLIYYSQIVNDFQKGDIAEGYSVSREKKESFPLTVTSAQKNPTAFYLCATRISGIWGADTQYFGPGTRLTVL.

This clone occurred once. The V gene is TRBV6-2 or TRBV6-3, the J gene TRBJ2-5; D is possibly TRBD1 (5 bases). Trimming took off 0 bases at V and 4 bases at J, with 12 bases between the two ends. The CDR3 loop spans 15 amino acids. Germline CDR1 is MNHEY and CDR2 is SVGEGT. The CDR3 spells CASSYSAQGGETQYF. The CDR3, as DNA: TGTGCCAGCAGTTACTCGGCGCAGGGCGGAGAGACCCAGTACTTC.

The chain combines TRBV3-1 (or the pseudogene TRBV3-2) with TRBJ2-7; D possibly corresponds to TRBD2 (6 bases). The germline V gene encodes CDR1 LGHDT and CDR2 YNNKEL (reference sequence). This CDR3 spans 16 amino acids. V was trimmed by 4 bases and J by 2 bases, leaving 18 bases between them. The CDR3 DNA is TGTGCCAGCAGCCCAGTACCCGGGACTGGGCCCTACGAGCAGTACTTC. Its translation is CASSPVPGTGPYEQYF.

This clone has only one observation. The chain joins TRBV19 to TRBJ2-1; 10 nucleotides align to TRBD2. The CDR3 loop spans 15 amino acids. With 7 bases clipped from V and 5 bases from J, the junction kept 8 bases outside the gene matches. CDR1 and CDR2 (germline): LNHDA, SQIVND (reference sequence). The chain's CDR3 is CASTELAGLNNEQFF. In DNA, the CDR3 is TGTGCCAGTACCGAACTAGCGGGATTAAACAATGAGCAGTTCTTC.

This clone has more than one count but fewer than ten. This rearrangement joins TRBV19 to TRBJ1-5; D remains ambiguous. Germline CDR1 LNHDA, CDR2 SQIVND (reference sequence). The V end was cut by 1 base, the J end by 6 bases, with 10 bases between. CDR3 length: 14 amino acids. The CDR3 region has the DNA TGTGCCAGTAGTATAGCGCGGGCCAGTCAGCCCCAGCATTTT. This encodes CASSIARASQPQHF.

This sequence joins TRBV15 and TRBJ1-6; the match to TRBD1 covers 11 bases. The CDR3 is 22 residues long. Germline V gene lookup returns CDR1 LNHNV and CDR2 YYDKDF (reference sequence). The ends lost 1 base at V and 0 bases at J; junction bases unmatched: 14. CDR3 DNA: TGTGCCACCAGCAGAGCCGGGTCTTCCGGGGACAGGGGGAGCTCCTATAATTCACCCCTCCACTTT. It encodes CATSRAGSSGDRGSSYNSPLHF.

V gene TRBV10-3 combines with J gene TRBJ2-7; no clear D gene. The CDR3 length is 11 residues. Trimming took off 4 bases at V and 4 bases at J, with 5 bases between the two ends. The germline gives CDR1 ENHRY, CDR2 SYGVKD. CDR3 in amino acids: CAISAQYEQYF. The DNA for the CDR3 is TGTGCCATCAGTGCGCAGTACGAGCAGTACTTC.

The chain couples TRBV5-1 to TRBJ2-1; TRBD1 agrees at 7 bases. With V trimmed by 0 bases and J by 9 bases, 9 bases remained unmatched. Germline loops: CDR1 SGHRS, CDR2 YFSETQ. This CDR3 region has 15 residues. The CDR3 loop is CASSLVQGTNPEQFF. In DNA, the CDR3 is TGCGCCAGCAGCTTGGTACAGGGGACGAATCCTGAGCAGTTCTTC.

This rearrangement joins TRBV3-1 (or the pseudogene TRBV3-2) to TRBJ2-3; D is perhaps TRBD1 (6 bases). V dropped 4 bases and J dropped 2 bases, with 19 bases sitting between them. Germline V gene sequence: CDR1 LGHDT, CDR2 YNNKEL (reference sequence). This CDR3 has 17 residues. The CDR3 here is CASSRDTSLPHTDTQYF. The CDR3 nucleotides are TGTGCCAGCAGCCGGGACACCAGTCTCCCCCACACAGATACGCAGTATTTT.

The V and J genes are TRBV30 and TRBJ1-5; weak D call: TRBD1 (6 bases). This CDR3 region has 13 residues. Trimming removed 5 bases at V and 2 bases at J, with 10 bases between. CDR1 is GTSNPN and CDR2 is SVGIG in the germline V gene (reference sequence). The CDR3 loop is CAWGRQGNQPQHF. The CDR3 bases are TGTGCCTGGGGCAGACAGGGCAATCAGCCCCAGCATTTT. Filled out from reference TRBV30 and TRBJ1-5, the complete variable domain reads SQTIHQWPATLVQPVGSPLSLECTVEGTSNPNLYWYRQAAGRGLQLLFYSVGIGQISSEVPQNLSASRPQDRQFILSSKKLLLSDSGFYLCAWGRQGNQPQHFGDGTRLSIL.

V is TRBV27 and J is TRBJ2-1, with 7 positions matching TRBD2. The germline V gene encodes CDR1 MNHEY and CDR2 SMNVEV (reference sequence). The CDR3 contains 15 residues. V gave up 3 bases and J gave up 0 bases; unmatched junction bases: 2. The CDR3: CASSFGGSSYNEQFF. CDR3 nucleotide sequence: TGTGCCAGCAGTTTCGGCGGGAGCTCCTACAATGAGCAGTTCTTC.

CDR3 in DNA: TGTGCCAGTAGTATAATGGGGGGGACTGATGATAAGACTGAAGCTTTCTTT. It yields the protein CASSIMGGTDDKTEAFF. The chain uses TRBV19 and TRBJ1-1; possible D gene TRBD1, 5 bases. The CDR3 covers 17 residues. CDR1 and CDR2 from the germline V gene are LNHDA and SQIVND (reference sequence). V was pared by 2 bases and J by 5 bases, with 21 bases between.

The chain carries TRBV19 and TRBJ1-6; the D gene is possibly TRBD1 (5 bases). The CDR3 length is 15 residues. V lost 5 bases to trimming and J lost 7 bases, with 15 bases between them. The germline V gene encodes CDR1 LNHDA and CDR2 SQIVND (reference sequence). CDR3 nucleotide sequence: TGTGCCAGTAGTTCCCCGGCAGGGCTCAATTCACCCCTCCACTTT. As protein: CASSSPAGLNSPLHF. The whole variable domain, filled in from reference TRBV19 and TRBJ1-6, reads DGGITQSPKYLFRKEGQNVTLSCEQNLNHDAMYWYRQDPGQGLRLIYYSQIVNDFQKGDIAEGYSVSREKKESFPLTVTSAQKNPTAFYLCASSSPAGLNSPLHFGNGTRLTVT.

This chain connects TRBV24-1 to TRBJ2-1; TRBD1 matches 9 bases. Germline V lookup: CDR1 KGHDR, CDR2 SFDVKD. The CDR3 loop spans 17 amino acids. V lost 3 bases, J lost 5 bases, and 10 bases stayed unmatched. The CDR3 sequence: CATSDPPGQGRDNEQFF. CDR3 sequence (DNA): TGTGCCACCAGTGATCCTCCAGGACAGGGGCGAGACAATGAGCAGTTCTTC.